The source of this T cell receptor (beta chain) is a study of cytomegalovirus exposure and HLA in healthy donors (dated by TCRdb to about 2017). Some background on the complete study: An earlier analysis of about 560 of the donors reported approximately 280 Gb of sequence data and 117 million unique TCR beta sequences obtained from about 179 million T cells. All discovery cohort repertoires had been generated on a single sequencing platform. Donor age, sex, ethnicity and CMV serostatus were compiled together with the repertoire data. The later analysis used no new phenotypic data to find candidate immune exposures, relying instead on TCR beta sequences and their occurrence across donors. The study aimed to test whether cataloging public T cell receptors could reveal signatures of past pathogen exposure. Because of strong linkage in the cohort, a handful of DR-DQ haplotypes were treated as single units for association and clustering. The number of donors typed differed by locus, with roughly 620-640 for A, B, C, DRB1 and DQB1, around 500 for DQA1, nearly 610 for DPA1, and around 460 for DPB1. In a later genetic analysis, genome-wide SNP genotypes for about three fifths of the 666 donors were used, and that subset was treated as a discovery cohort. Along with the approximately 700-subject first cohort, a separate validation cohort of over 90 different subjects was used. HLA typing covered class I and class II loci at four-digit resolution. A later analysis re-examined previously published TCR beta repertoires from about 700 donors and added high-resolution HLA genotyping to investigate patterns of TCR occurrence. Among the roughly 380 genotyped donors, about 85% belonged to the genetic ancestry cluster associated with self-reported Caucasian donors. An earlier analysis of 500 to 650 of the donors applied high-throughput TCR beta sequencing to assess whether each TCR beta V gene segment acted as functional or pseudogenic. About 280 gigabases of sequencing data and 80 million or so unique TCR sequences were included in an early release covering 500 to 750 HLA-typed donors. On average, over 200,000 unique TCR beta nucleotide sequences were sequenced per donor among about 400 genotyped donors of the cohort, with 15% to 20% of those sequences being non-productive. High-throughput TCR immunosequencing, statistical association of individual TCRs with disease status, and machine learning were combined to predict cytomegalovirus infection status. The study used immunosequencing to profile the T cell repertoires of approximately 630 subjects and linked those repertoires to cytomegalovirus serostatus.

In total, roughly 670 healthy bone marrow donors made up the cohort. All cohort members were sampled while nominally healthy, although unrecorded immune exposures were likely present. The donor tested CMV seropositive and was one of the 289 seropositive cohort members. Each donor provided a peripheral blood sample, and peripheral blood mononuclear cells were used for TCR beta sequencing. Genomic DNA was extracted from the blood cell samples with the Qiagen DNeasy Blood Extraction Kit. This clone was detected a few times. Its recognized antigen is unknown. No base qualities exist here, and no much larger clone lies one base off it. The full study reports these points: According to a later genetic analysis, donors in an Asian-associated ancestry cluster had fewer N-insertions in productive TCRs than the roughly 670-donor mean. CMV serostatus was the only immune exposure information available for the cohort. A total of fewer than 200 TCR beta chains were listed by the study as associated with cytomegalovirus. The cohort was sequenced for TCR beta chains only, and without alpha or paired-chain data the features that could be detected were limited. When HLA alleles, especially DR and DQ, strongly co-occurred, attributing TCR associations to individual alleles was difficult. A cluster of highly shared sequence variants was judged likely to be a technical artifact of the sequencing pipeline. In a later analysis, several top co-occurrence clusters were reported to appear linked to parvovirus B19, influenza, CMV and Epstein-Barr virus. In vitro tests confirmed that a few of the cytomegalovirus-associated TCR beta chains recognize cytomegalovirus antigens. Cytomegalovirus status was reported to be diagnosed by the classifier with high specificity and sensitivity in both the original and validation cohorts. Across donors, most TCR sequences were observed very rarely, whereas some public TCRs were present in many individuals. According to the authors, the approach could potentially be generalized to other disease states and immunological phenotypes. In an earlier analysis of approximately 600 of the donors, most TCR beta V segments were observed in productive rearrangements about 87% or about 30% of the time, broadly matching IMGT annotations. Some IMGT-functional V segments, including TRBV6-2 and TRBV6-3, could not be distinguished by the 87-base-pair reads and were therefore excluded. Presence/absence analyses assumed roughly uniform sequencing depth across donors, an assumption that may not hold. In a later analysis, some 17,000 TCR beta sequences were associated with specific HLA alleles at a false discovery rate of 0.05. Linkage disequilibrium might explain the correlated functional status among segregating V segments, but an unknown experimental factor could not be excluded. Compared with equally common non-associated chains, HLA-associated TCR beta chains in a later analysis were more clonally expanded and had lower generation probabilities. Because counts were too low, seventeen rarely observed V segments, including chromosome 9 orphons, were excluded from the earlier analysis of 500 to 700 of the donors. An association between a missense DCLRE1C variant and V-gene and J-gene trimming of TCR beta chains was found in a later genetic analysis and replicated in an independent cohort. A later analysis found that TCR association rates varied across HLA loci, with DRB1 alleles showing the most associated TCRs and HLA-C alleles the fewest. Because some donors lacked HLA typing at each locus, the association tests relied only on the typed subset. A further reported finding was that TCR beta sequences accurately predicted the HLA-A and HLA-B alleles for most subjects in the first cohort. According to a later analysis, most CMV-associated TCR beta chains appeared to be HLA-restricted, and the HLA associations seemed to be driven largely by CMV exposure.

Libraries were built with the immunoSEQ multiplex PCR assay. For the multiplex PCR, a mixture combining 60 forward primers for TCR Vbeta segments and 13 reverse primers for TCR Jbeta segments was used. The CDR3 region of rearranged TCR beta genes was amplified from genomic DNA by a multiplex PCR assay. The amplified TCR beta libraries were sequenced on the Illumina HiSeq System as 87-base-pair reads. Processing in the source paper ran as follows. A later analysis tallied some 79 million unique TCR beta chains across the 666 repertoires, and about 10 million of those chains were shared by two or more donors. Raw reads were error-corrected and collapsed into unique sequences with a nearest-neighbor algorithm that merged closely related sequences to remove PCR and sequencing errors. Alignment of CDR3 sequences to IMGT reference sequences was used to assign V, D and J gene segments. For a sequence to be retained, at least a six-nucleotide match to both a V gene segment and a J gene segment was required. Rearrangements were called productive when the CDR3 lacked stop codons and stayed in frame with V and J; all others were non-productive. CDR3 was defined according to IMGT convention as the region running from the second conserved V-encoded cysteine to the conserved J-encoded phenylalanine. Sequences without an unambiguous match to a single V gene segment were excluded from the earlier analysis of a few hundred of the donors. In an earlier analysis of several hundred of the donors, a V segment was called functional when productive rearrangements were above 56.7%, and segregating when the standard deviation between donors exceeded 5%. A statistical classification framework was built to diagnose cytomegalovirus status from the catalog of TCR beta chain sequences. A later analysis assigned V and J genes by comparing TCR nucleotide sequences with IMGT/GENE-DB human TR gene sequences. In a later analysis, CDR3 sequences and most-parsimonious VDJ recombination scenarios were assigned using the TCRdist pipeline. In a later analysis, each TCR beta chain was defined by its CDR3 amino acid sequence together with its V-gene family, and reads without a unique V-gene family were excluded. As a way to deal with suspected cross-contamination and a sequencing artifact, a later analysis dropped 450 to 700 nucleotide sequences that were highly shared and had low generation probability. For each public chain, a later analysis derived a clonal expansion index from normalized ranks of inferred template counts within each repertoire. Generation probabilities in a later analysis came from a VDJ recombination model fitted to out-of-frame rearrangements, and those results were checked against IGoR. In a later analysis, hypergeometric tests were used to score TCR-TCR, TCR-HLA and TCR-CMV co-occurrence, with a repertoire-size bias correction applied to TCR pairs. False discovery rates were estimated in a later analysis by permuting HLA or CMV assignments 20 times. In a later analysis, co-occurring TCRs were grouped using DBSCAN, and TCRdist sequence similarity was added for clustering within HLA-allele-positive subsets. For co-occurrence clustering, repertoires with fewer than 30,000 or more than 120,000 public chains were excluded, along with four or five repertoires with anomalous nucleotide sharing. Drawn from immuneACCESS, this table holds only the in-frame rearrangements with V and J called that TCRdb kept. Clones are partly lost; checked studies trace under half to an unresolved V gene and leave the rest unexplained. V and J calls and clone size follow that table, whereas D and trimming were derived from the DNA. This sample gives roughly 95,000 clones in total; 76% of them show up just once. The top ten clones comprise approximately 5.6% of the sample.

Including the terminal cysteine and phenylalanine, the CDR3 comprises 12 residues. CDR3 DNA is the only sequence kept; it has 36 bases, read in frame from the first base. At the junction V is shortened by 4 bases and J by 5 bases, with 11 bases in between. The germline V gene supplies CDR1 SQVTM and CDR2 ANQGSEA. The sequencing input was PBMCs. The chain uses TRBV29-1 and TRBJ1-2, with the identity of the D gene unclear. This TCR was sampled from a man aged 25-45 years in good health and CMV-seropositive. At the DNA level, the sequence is TGCAGCGTTGCCCCAAGCCGTTATGGCTACACCTTC. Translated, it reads CSVAPSRYGYTF.